This T cell receptor beta chain was recorded in a study of CD8+CD57+ T cells in acquired aplastic anemia. Looked up from germline, CDR1 is SQVTM and CDR2 is ANQGSEA. CDR3 length equals 14 residues. Trimming removed 0 bases at V and 2 bases at J, with 9 bases between. This clonotype occurred many times. Genomic DNA, the template, was used for profiling of the TCR beta VDJ and CDR3. MiXCR, run by TCRdb on the reads, gives a single entry per CDR3 protein. The sample has 40,000 to 50,000 distinct CDR3 sequences, 70% to 80% seen once. V is TRBV29-1 and J is TRBJ2-3; no clear D. Sequenced sample: sorted CD4+, CD8+, or CD8+CD57+ T cells (not recorded which) from PBMCs. The TCR originated in a human donor in good health, serving as a control. CDR3 coding DNA: TGCAGCGTTGAAGATCGTGATCACACAGATACGCAGTATTTT. Its protein is CSVEDRDHTDTQYF.